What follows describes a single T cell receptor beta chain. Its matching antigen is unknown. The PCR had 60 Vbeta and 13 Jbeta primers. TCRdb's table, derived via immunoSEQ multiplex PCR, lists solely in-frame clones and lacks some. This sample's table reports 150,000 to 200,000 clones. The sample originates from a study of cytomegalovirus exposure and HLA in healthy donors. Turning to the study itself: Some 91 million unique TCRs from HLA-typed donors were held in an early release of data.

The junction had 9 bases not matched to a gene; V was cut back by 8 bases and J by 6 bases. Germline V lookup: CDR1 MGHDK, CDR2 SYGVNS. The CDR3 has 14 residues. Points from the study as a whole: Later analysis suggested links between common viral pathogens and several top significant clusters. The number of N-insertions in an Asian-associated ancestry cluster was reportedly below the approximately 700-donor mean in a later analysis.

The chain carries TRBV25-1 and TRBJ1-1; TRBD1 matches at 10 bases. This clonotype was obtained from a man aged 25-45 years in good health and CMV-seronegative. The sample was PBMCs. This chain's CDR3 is CASRGQGQGSEAFF. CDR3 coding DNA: TGTGCCAGCCGGGGGCAGGGACAGGGGTCTGAAGCTTTCTTT.